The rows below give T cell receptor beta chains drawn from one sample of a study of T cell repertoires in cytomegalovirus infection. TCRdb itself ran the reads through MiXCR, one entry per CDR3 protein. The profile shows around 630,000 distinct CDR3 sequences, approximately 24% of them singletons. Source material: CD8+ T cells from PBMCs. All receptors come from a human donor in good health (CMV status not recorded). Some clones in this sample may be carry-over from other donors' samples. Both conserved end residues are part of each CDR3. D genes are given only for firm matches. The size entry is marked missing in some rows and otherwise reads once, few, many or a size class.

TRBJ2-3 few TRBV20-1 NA TGCAGTGCTAGAGACCCACGAGCGGTGATGGGAGATACGCAGTATTTT CSARDPRAVMGDTQYF
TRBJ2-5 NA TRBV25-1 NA TGTGCCAACAGTGAATATATGGCGGGGAGAGAGACCCAGTACTTC CANSEYMAGRETQYF
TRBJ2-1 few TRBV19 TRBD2 TGTGCCAGTAGTATTGTCAGCGGGGGGAACAATGAGCAGTTCTTC CASSIVSGGNNEQFF
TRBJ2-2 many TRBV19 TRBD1 TGTGCCGGAGGGACAGGGTCCGACACCGGGGAGCTGTTTTTT CAGGTGSDTGELFF
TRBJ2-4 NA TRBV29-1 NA TGCAGCGTTGAGGTGGGGCTAGCCAGGGACATTCAGTACTTC CSVEVGLARDIQYF
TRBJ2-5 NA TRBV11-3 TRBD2 TGTGCCAGCAGCTTGCAGGGAGGGGAAGAGACCCAGTACTTC CASSLQGGEETQYF
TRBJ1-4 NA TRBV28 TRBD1 TGTGCCCGCAGCCAGAGGACAGGGGGCCGAGAAAAACTGTTTTTT CARSQRTGGREKLFF
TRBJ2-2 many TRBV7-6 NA TGTGCCAGCAGTCCCAATCCGGGGGCCGCGAACACCGGGGAGCTGTTTTTT CASSPNPGAANTGELFF
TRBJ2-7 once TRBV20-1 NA TGCAGTGCTGCCCCTGTCAAGACATCGAGGCAGTACTTC CSAAPVKTSRQYF
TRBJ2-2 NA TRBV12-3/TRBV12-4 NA TGTGCCAGCAGTTTCGAAGGGCGAAACACCGGGGAGCTGTTTTTT CASSFEGRNTGELFF
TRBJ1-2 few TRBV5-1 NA TGCGCCAGCAGCTCCCGGGTTCAGGACGATTATGGCTACACCTTC CASSSRVQDDYGYTF